The source of this T cell receptor beta chain is a study of OX40 agonist ivuxolimab in advanced cancers. Study-wide points: Relative to CD4+ cells, CD8+ T cells on average had more expanded clones. At 0.1 to 3.0 mg/kg and by week 6, clonal expansion occurred in CD4+ and CD8+ blood T cells.

The assay was immunoSEQ multiplex PCR, and TCRdb's table has in-frame clones only and misses some. The table has under 100,000 clones, about 84% seen once. This clone was recorded only once. Its target is not known. The sequence derives from an adult with an advanced solid tumor such as melanoma, head and neck, liver or kidney cancer. The specimen comprised CD4+ or CD8+ T cells sorted from blood, sampled in a trial of the OX40 agonist ivuxolimab.

This chain's CDR3 is CASSLGREHLDTQYF. Written as DNA, the CDR3 is TGTGCCAGCAGCTTGGGCCGGGAGCATTTAGATACGCAGTATTTT. The V and J genes are TRBV5-8 and TRBJ2-3; D possibly corresponds to TRBD2 (6 bases). The CDR3 spans 15 residues. Trimming took off 0 bases at V and 5 bases at J, with 13 bases between the two ends. CDR1 is SGHTS, CDR2 YDEGEE, per germline.